These 14 T cell receptor beta chains were sequenced from one sample in a study of blood T cell repertoires in COVID-19 (dated by TCRdb to the early 2020s). Libraries were prepared through the immunoSEQ multiplex PCR assay. TCRdb took over this immuneACCESS table, retaining in-frame rearrangements with V and J assigned. Such tables are incomplete; in checked studies, under half of the missing clones stem from an unresolved V gene, and the remainder is unexplained. The sample yields 200,000 to 250,000 clones; roughly 82% were counted once. In total, the top ten clones hold roughly 4.9% of the sample. Sequencing used peripheral blood. Receptors originate from a woman over 75 with active or convalescent COVID-19.

J is TRBJ2-5 and V is TRBV28, with 9 bases that match TRBD1. Germline V gives CDR1 MDHEN, CDR2 SYDVKM. The CDR3 runs to 15 residues. The V and J ends lost 5 bases and 2 bases, in that order; junction bases with no gene match: 6. The CDR3: CASSQPGQGQETQYF. In nucleotides, the CDR3 is TGTGCCAGCAGTCAACCGGGACAGGGACAAGAGACCCAGTACTTC. The full variable domain, its missing parts supplied by reference TRBV28 and TRBJ2-5, is DVKVTQSSRYLVKRTGEKVFLECVQDMDHENMFWYRQDPGLGLRLIYFSYDVKMKEKGDIPEGYSVSREKKERFSLILESASTNQTSMYLCASSQPGQGQETQYFGPGTRLLVL.

The chain uses TRBV10-3 and TRBJ2-7; 10 bases match TRBD2. This CDR3 is 16 amino acids long. In germline, CDR1 is ENHRY, CDR2 SYGVKD. The trim removed 0 bases at V and 1 base at J, leaving 3 bases unmatched. CDR3: CAISESRTSGSYEQYF. The CDR3 nucleotides are TGTGCCATCAGTGAGTCGAGGACTAGCGGATCCTACGAGCAGTACTTC.

The gene calls are TRBV29-1 and TRBJ1-1, with D tentatively TRBD1 (5 bases). CDR3 length equals 13 residues. The germline V gene has CDR1 SQVTM and CDR2 ANQGSEA. Trimming left V 7 bases short and J 1 base short, with 13 bases between. CDR3 residues: CSGQGRGNTEAFF. The CDR3 DNA is TGCAGCGGGCAAGGGAGGGGGAACACTGAAGCTTTCTTT.

This chain uses TRBV3-1 (or the pseudogene TRBV3-2) with TRBJ1-6, with 7 bases that match TRBD1. J was trimmed by 3 bases and V by 6 bases; bases with no gene match: 8. The CDR3 extends over 16 amino acids. The germline gives CDR1 LGHDT, CDR2 YNNKEL (reference sequence). Here the CDR3 DNA reads TGTGCCAGCAGACTACTTGACAGGGACTATAATTCACCCCTCCACTTT. This translates into CASRLLDRDYNSPLHF.

The chain has TRBV25-1 and TRBJ1-2; D unresolved. V was trimmed by 7 bases and J by 4 bases, leaving 13 bases between them. The length of the CDR3 is 13 residues. Germline V CDR1 and CDR2: MGHDK, SYGVNS. CDR3 sequence: CASTPELGYGYTF. The CDR3 bases are TGTGCCAGCACCCCGGAGCTGGGCTATGGCTACACCTTC.

This rearrangement joins TRBV19 to TRBJ1-2; D unclear. The CDR3 spans 15 residues. V lost 1 base, J lost 5 bases, and 14 bases lay in between. Germline V gene data show CDR1 as LNHDA and CDR2 as SQIVND (reference sequence). In nucleotides, the CDR3 is TGTGCCAGTAGTATAGTCGAGGGCGGTTTTTATGGCTACACCTTC. As protein: CASSIVEGGFYGYTF.

The chain combines TRBV10-3 with TRBJ2-7; D is perhaps TRBD2 (6 bases). Germline V gene sequence: CDR1 ENHRY, CDR2 SYGVKD. The CDR3 totals 14 residues. Trimming left V 7 bases short and J 4 bases short, with 17 bases between. CDR3 amino acids: CAIIYGTRQYEQYF. The CDR3 DNA sequence: TGTGCCATCATTTACGGGACTCGTCAATACGAGCAGTACTTC.

The chain couples TRBV5-5 to TRBJ1-4; possible D gene TRBD1, 6 bases. The CDR3 sequence is 15 residues long. From germline, CDR1 is SGHKS and CDR2 YYEKEE (reference sequence). Deletions cut 2 bases from V and 3 bases from J, with 11 bases between. CDR3 in amino acids: CASSFGGRANEKLFF. The CDR3 region has the DNA TGTGCCAGCAGCTTCGGGGGGCGAGCTAATGAAAAACTGTTTTTT.

The sample holds one count of this clone. The chain links TRBV7-7 to TRBJ1-1; D is unresolved. CDR3 length equals 14 residues. Trimming cost V 5 bases and J 3 bases, with 13 bases left between them. Germline lookup yields CDR1 SSHAT and CDR2 FNYEAQ (reference sequence). The CDR3 loop reads CASSPYEEYTEAFF. CDR3 DNA sequence: TGTGCCAGCAGCCCATACGAAGAGTACACTGAAGCTTTCTTT.

The chain combines TRBV6-2 or TRBV6-3 with TRBJ2-3, with 14 bases that match TRBD2. This CDR3 has 18 residues. After removal of 0 bases from V and 3 bases from J, the junction contained 5 bases not matched to a gene. Germline V gives CDR1 MNHEY, CDR2 SVGEGT. The CDR3 loop reads CASSYSGLAGVGTDTQYF. The CDR3 DNA follows: TGTGCCAGCAGTTACTCGGGACTAGCGGGAGTCGGGACAGATACGCAGTATTTT.

The chain has TRBV19 and TRBJ2-7; 9 nucleotides align to TRBD1. V lost 7 bases, J lost 0 bases, and 4 bases stayed unmatched. Germline CDR1 and CDR2: LNHDA and SQIVND (reference sequence). This CDR3 is 14 amino acids long. Here the CDR3 reads CASKPGQGSYEQYF. The DNA for the CDR3 is TGTGCCAGTAAACCGGGACAGGGCTCCTACGAGCAGTACTTC.

V usage is TRBV7-2 and J usage is TRBJ1-5; D is unclear. Trimming removed 1 base at V and 4 bases at J, with 2 bases between. The germline V gene encodes CDR1 SGHTA and CDR2 FQGNSA. This CDR3 has 12 residues. The CDR3 protein is CASSLVNQPQHF. DNA for the CDR3: TGTGCCAGCAGCTTAGTAAATCAGCCCCAGCATTTT.

The V call is TRBV10-1, the J call TRBJ2-5; 7 bases match TRBD1. This CDR3 spans 16 amino acids. Germline V gives CDR1 WNHNN, CDR2 SYGVQD (reference sequence). The junction had 9 bases not matched to a gene; V was cut back by 1 base and J by 4 bases. Written as DNA, the CDR3 is TGCGCCAGCAGTGAGTTAGGAAAGGGGGCAAGAGAGACCCAGTACTTC. This gives the protein CASSELGKGARETQYF.

J is TRBJ1-1 and V is TRBV5-1; D is undetermined. Trimming removed 4 bases from V and 0 bases from J, with 7 bases in between. CDR1 is SGHRS, CDR2 YFSETQ, per germline. The CDR3 length is 13 residues. As DNA, the CDR3 is TGCGCCAGCAGCCCCGAGCTGAACACTGAAGCTTTCTTT. Amino acids: CASSPELNTEAFF.